This T cell receptor (beta chain) originates from a study of monozygotic twins with inflammatory bowel disease. This CDR3 region has 17 residues. Germline-derived CDR1 and CDR2 are SGHRS and YFSETQ. Every donor provided one blood sample measuring less than 3 ml. Template switching introduced UMIs that contain a 6-nucleotide sample barcode. TCRdb re-called the 5' RACE reads and catalogs CDR3 proteins one per entry, DNA excluded. The sample has 300,000 to 400,000 distinct CDR3 sequences. The receptor comes from a human donor with ulcerative colitis or Crohn's disease, or a healthy co-twin of an affected twin (not recorded which). Sequenced: blood. The chain employs TRBV5-1 and TRBJ2-7; TCRdb's assignment of TRBD1 cannot be checked, as there is no DNA. CDR3 residues: CASSLNIIRDRDYEQYF.